These 18 T cell receptor beta chains originate from one sample sequenced in a study of OX40 agonist ivuxolimab in advanced cancers. Data came from immunoSEQ multiplex PCR; TCRdb stores just in-frame clones and leaves some out. Of tens of thousands of clones detected, 80% to 90% appear once; the ten largest clones hold approximately 23%. The specimen was CD4+ or CD8+ T cells sorted from blood, collected in a trial of the OX40 agonist ivuxolimab. These receptors were collected from an adult with an advanced solid tumor such as melanoma, head and neck, liver or kidney cancer.

This chain connects TRBV9 to TRBJ2-3, with TRBD1 identical over 9 bases. V dropped 3 bases and J dropped 4; count of bases not matched to a gene: 9. The length of the CDR3 is 16 residues. Germline V gene lookup returns CDR1 SGDLS and CDR2 YYNGEE. The CDR3 DNA sequence: TGTGCCAGCAGCGGCACCGGACAGGGGATGGCAGATACGCAGTATTTT. This encodes CASSGTGQGMADTQYF.

This clone was observed once. The CDR3 protein is CASSGNPGQGAWEQYF. CDR3 DNA sequence: TGTGCCAGCAGTGGGAACCCGGGACAGGGGGCCTGGGAGCAGTACTTC. The V call is TRBV5-4, the J call TRBJ2-7, with TRBD1 identical over 12 bases. The germline V gene has CDR1 SGHNT and CDR2 YYREEE (reference sequence). CDR3 length: 16 residues. Losses at the gene ends were 5 bases for V and 7 bases for J; bases not matched to a gene: 13.

This chain links TRBV25-1 with TRBJ1-1; D is unclear. The CDR3 is 16 residues long. Per germline, CDR1 MGHDK and CDR2 SYGVNS. The ends were cut back, 4 bases at V and 4 bases at J, with 19 bases in the middle. Here the CDR3 DNA reads TGTGCCAGCAGTGCCGCCGGCGGGCCCGAGAGCACTGAAGCTTTCTTT. Amino acid sequence: CASSAAGGPESTEAFF.

The chain is built from TRBV7-9 and TRBJ1-2; 9 bases fit TRBD1. This CDR3 is built from 14 residues. Germline values: CDR1 SEHNR, CDR2 FQNEAQ (reference sequence). V lost 6 bases, J lost 7 bases, and 9 bases stayed unmatched. As DNA, the CDR3 is TGTGCCAGCAGTTCGACAGGGGGTTTGGGTGGCTACACCTTC. Translation gives CASSSTGGLGGYTF.

This rearrangement joins TRBV9 to TRBJ1-4, with 10 bases that match TRBD1. CDR3 size: 17 residues. Per germline, CDR1 SGDLS and CDR2 YYNGEE. Trimming took 4 bases from V and 7 from J; bases not matched to a gene: 13. The CDR3 here is CASSQGQGPWGSEKLFF. CDR3 nucleotide sequence: TGTGCCAGCAGCCAGGGACAGGGGCCCTGGGGCTCTGAAAAACTGTTTTTT. Using reference TRBV9 and TRBJ1-4 for the parts outside the CDR3, the full variable domain is DSGVTQTPKHLITATGQRVTLRCSPRSGDLSVYWYQQSLDQGLQFLIQYYNGEERAKGNILERFSAQQFPDLHSELNLSSLELGDSALYFCASSQGQGPWGSEKLFFGSGTQLSVL.

J is TRBJ2-5 and V is TRBV11-1, with D perhaps TRBD2 (7 bases). The CDR3 contains 17 residues. V was cut by 5 bases and J by 2 bases, with 21 bases left in between. The germline CDR1 and CDR2 sequences are SGHAT and FQDESV (reference sequence). The CDR3 spells CASSPREGGVLQETQYF. CDR3 bases: TGTGCCAGCAGCCCGAGGGAAGGGGGGGTTCTTCAAGAGACCCAGTACTTC.

The gene calls are TRBV27 and TRBJ1-1; D uncertain. The germline V and J ends were trimmed by 3 bases and 4 bases, with 12 bases remaining between them. CDR1 is MNHEY and CDR2 is SMNVEV in the germline V gene (reference sequence). The CDR3 has 14 amino acids. CDR3 sequence (DNA): TGTGCCAGCAGTTTTCAGAACAGAATCACTGAAGCTTTCTTT. Translating gives CASSFQNRITEAFF.

This chain links TRBV4-2 with TRBJ2-7; TRBD1 aligns across 12 bases. The V segment lost 4 bases and the J segment 7 bases; nucleotides outside the gene matches: 14. This CDR3 comprises 17 residues. Germline lookup yields CDR1 LGHNA and CDR2 YNFKEQ. The CDR3 reads CASSRSPGTGGNREQYF. The CDR3 DNA reads as TGTGCCAGCAGCCGATCCCCCGGGACAGGGGGCAACAGGGAGCAGTACTTC.

The chain recombines TRBV6-6 with TRBJ2-1, with 8 bases fitting TRBD1. Germline trimming cut 6 bases from V and 4 bases from J; bases unmatched to any gene: 8. CDR3 size: 15 residues. In germline, CDR1 is MNHNY, CDR2 SVGAGI (reference sequence). CDR3 loop: CASSYGQGIYNEQFF. The CDR3 coding sequence is TGTGCCAGCAGCTACGGACAGGGCATTTACAATGAGCAGTTCTTC.

This clone was seen more than once but under ten times. V is TRBV2 and J is TRBJ2-5; D possibly corresponds to TRBD2 (6 bases). Trimming shortened V by 2 bases and J by 5 bases, and 18 bases separated the two germline ends. Germline CDR1 SNHLY, CDR2 FYNNEI. This CDR3 has 16 amino acids. The chain's CDR3 is CASSERGLPVGETQYF. Here the CDR3 DNA reads TGTGCCAGCAGTGAAAGGGGACTTCCCGTTGGGGAGACCCAGTACTTC.

The chain employs TRBV4-1 and TRBJ2-7, with a tentative D call TRBD2 (5 bases). The CDR3 sequence is 14 residues long. With 1 base removed from V and 0 bases from J, the gap between germline ends came to 7 bases. The germline V gene encodes CDR1 MGHRA and CDR2 YSYEKL. CDR3 in amino acids: CASSQGTFSYEQYF. The CDR3 coding sequence is TGCGCCAGCAGCCAAGGGACTTTCTCCTACGAGCAGTACTTC.

V and J are TRBV7-6 and TRBJ2-1; possible D gene TRBD2, 7 bases. Trimming removed 2 bases from V and 10 bases from J, with 24 bases in between. Per the germline V gene, CDR1 is SGHVS and CDR2 is FNYEAQ. This CDR3 region has 17 residues. The CDR3, as DNA: TGTGCCAGCAGCTTAACCTTGAGTGGGGGGGCCAGGGCCGAGCAGTTCTTC. Protein: CASSLTLSGGARAEQFF. Combining the CDR3 with reference TRBV7-6 and TRBJ2-1 gives the whole variable domain GAGVSQSPRYKVTKRGQDVALRCDPISGHVSLYWYRQALGQGPEFLTYFNYEAQQDKSGLPNDRFSAERPEGSISTLTIQRTEQRDSAMYRCASSLTLSGGARAEQFFGPGTRLTVL.

This clone was detected once. This rearrangement joins TRBV23-1 to TRBJ2-7; D is possibly TRBD2 (6 bases). TRBV23-1 is an ORF for which the function is uncertain. This CDR3 is built from 13 residues. Trimming took off 7 bases at V and 1 base at J, with 11 bases between the two ends. The chain's CDR3 is CASTKGTSYEQYF. CDR3 DNA: TGCGCCAGCACAAAGGGGACTTCCTACGAGCAGTACTTC.

V gene TRBV27 combines with J gene TRBJ1-1; 7 bases align to TRBD1. Germline assignment: CDR1 MNHEY and CDR2 SMNVEV (reference sequence). CDR3 length: 17 amino acids. Trimming cost V 2 bases and J 1 base; bases outside gene matches: 10. The CDR3 reads CASSLQQTGTENTEAFF. CDR3 nucleotides: TGTGCCAGCAGTTTACAACAAACCGGGACAGAGAACACTGAAGCTTTCTTT.

The chain is built from TRBV9 and TRBJ2-7, with D possibly being TRBD2 (6 bases). V was cut by 7 bases and J by 1 base, with 21 bases left in between. The CDR3 is 16 residues long. Germline-derived CDR1 and CDR2 are SGDLS and YYNGEE. CDR3 loop: CASSKFPGEASYEQYF. The CDR3 DNA follows: TGTGCCAGCTCAAAGTTCCCGGGGGAGGCTTCCTACGAGCAGTACTTC.

This clone was observed a few times. The CDR3 protein is CASSLHETDSMNTEAFF. The CDR3 coding sequence is TGTGCCAGCAGCTTACATGAGACAGACTCAATGAACACTGAAGCTTTCTTT. The chain recombines TRBV11-2 with TRBJ1-1, with D perhaps matching TRBD1 (5 bases). The CDR3 consists of 17 residues. The V and J ends lost 2 bases and 0 bases respectively, with 16 bases between them. Germline lookup yields CDR1 SGHAT and CDR2 FQNNGV.

This chain uses TRBV18 with TRBJ1-2; 8 nucleotides agree with TRBD1. The junction had 12 bases not matched to a gene; V was cut back by 3 bases and J by 3 bases. The CDR3 runs 17 residues. CDR1 and CDR2 from the germline V gene are KGHSH and LQKENI. CDR3 region: CASSPPRGMDRDYGYTF. CDR3 coding DNA: TGTGCCAGCTCACCCCCGAGGGGGATGGACAGGGACTATGGCTACACCTTC.

DNA for the CDR3: TGTGCCAGCTCCTTATTCCGGGACAGCACAGATACGCAGTATTTT. Its translation: CASSLFRDSTDTQYF. V and J are TRBV27 and TRBJ2-3; either TRBD1 or TRBD2 may supply D (5 bases each). CDR1 and CDR2 (germline): MNHEY, SMNVEV (reference sequence). The CDR3 is made up of 15 amino acids. Trimming shortened V by 8 bases and J by 0 bases, and 15 bases separated the two germline ends.